The 31 T cell receptor beta chains given below trace back to one sample, sequenced in a study of spatial heterogeneity in lung cancer. This sample's time point: sample taken at primary tumor resection. Whole RNA from tumor, nontumor lung or frozen PBMC was sequenced unsorted. One entry per CDR3 protein, called by TCRdb with MiXCR from the 5' RACE reads. In the table there are over 90,000 distinct CDR3 sequences, over 8.5% of which are singletons. Sample: PBMCs, taken at surgery. These TCRs come from a male donor with early-stage non-small cell lung cancer.

The table lists this clonotype with a few counts. V is TRBV7-2 and J is TRBJ2-1; 7 nucleotides agree with TRBD1. Germline CDR1 and CDR2: SGHTA and FQGNSA. The ends lost 1 base at V and 8 bases at J; junction bases unmatched: 2. The CDR3 is 13 residues long. The CDR3 region has the DNA TGTGCCAGCAGCTTAGGAGGGGGCGATGAGCAGTTCTTC. Its protein is CASSLGGGDEQFF.

The CDR3 protein is CASSPGQGSDTQYF. The CDR3, as DNA: TGCGCCAGCAGCCCCGGACAGGGCTCAGATACGCAGTATTTT. The chain has TRBV5-1 and TRBJ2-3, with TRBD1 identical over 8 bases. This CDR3 spans 14 amino acids. Germline lookup yields CDR1 SGHRS and CDR2 YFSETQ. J was trimmed by 4 bases and V by 4 bases; bases with no gene match: 5.

In its sample, this clonotype was seen many times. The chain has TRBV29-1 and TRBJ2-7; 11 nucleotides align to TRBD1. Germline V gene sequence: CDR1 SQVTM, CDR2 ANQGSEA. The CDR3 length is 12 residues. J was trimmed by 4 bases and V by 7 bases; bases with no gene match: 3. The CDR3 region has the DNA TGCAGCGCCGGACAGGGGGCGTACGAGCAGTACTTC. Protein: CSAGQGAYEQYF.

This clonotype was seen many times. The rearrangement links TRBV10-3 to TRBJ2-7; D is perhaps TRBD2 (5 bases). From germline, CDR1 is ENHRY and CDR2 SYGVKD. This CDR3 region has 13 residues. Deletions cut 8 bases from V and 2 bases from J, with 13 bases between. The CDR3 nucleotides read TGTGCCATCCGGAGTGGGAGCCCCTACGAGCAGTACTTC. This gives the protein CAIRSGSPYEQYF.

This clonotype was detected many times. CDR3 region: CSVDREETQYF. The CDR3 DNA reads as TGCAGCGTTGACAGGGAAGAGACCCAGTACTTC. This sequence joins TRBV29-1 and TRBJ2-5; D is perhaps TRBD1 (5 bases). Germline lookup yields CDR1 SQVTM and CDR2 ANQGSEA. Trimming cost V 3 bases and J 3 bases, with 5 bases left between them. The CDR3 runs 11 residues.

The table lists this clonotype with many counts. The chain couples TRBV19 to TRBJ2-7; 7 bases agree with TRBD1. V lost 3 bases to trimming and J lost 1 base; unmatched junction nucleotides: 3. Germline lookup yields CDR1 LNHDA and CDR2 SQIVND (reference sequence). The CDR3 covers 14 residues. The CDR3 loop is CASSIGRGSYEQYF. The DNA of the CDR3 is TGTGCCAGTAGTATTGGCAGGGGGTCCTACGAGCAGTACTTC.

The rearrangement joins TRBV29-1 to TRBJ1-1; 7 bases agree with TRBD1. CDR1 and CDR2 (germline): SQVTM, ANQGSEA. With 7 bases clipped from V and 12 bases from J, the junction kept 11 bases outside the gene matches. The length of the CDR3 is 11 residues. In nucleotides, the CDR3 is TGCAGCGCCGAGAGGGGGCAGCGGACTTTCTTT. It codes for CSAERGQRTFF.

V and J are TRBV29-1 and TRBJ2-1, with D perhaps matching TRBD1 (7 bases). The ends were cut back, 3 bases at V and 5 bases at J, with 11 bases in the middle. The CDR3 has 13 residues. Germline CDR1 is SQVTM and CDR2 is ANQGSEA. CDR3 loop: CSVDRGRNNEQFF. The CDR3 DNA is TGCAGCGTTGACAGGGGGAGGAACAATGAGCAGTTCTTC.

There are a few counts of this clonotype. V and J are TRBV7-9 and TRBJ2-3, with 7 bases that match TRBD1. Trimming took 1 base from V and 3 from J; bases not matched to a gene: 4. Germline CDR1 reads SEHNR; CDR2 reads FQNEAQ (reference sequence). The CDR3 length is 15 residues. The CDR3 loop reads CASSLDGTDTDTQYF. The CDR3 nucleotides are TGTGCCAGCAGCTTAGATGGGACAGATACAGATACGCAGTATTTT.

This clonotype was counted only a few times. The chain has TRBV2 and TRBJ2-4; D is undetermined. CDR1 is SNHLY, CDR2 FYNNEI, per germline. Trimming left V 3 bases short and J 1 base short, with 13 bases between. The CDR3 covers 16 residues. CDR3 bases: TGTGCCAGCAGTGAGATGGAAGGCGTCGCCAAAAACATTCAGTACTTC. Protein: CASSEMEGVAKNIQYF.

The rearrangement joins TRBV5-5 to TRBJ2-5, with a tentative D call TRBD2 (6 bases). Germline V CDR1 and CDR2: SGHKS, YYEKEE (reference sequence). Trimming took off 2 bases at V and 3 bases at J, with 8 bases between the two ends. The length of the CDR3 is 13 residues. The CDR3 loop reads CASSFPSEETQYF. In DNA, the CDR3 is TGTGCCAGCAGCTTCCCTAGCGAAGAGACCCAGTACTTC.

There are a few counts of this clonotype. The chain carries TRBV29-1 and TRBJ1-4, with D unresolved. CDR3 size: 13 residues. V was trimmed by 4 bases and J by 8 bases, leaving 14 bases between them. Germline values: CDR1 SQVTM, CDR2 ANQGSEA. The CDR3 reads CSVGRGRGEKLFF. Here the CDR3 DNA reads TGCAGCGTTGGACGGGGTCGCGGAGAAAAACTGTTTTTT. Based on the CDR3 plus reference TRBV29-1 and TRBJ1-4, the full variable domain is SAVISQKPSRDICQRGTSLTIQCQVDSQVTMMFWYRQQPGQSLTLIATANQGSEATYESGFVIDKFPISRPNLTFSTLTVSNMSPEDSSIYLCSVGRGRGEKLFFGSGTQLSVL.

The chain joins TRBV9 to TRBJ2-7; 9 bases agree with TRBD2. J gave up 3 bases and V 6 bases, and 10 bases lay outside the gene matches. Germline CDR1 is SGDLS and CDR2 is YYNGEE. The length of the CDR3 is 15 residues. This chain's CDR3 is CASTRGSGSNYEQYF. The CDR3 DNA is TGTGCCAGCACCCGGGGTAGCGGGAGTAACTACGAGCAGTACTTC.

This chain connects TRBV29-1 to TRBJ2-1, with D hard to call. The CDR3 has 15 amino acids. V was shortened by 1 base and J by 8 bases, with 18 bases between the two germline ends. Germline CDR1 is SQVTM and CDR2 is ANQGSEA. CDR3 in amino acids: CSVEAPPRIVDEQFF. CDR3 in DNA: TGCAGCGTTGAAGCTCCTCCGAGAATAGTGGATGAGCAGTTCTTC.

Concerning this clonotype itself: Germline and junction disagree at one end, which may indicate a read error. The J gene is TRBJ2-2, the V gene TRBV6-5; 9 bases line up with TRBD1. Germline assignment: CDR1 MNHEY and CDR2 SVGAGI. CDR3 length equals 16 residues. The CDR3 DNA is TGTGCCAGCAGAAGTCCTGGGACAGGGAGAACCGGGGAGCTGTCTTTT. As protein: CASRSPGTGRTGELSF.

This clonotype was detected ten times or more. The chain carries TRBV28 and TRBJ2-3, with 8 nucleotides matching TRBD1. This CDR3 contains 14 residues. The germline V gene has CDR1 MDHEN and CDR2 SYDVKM. The J segment lost 9 bases and the V segment lost 3 bases, leaving 8 bases of the junction unmatched. In DNA form, the CDR3 reads TGTGCCAGCAGTTTTGTGGACAGGGTAGGCACGCAGTATTTT. It encodes CASSFVDRVGTQYF.

The rearrangement joins TRBV19 to TRBJ1-2, with 8 bases aligning to TRBD1. V gave up 1 base and J gave up 4 bases; unmatched junction bases: 8. CDR3 length: 16 residues. Germline CDR1 LNHDA, CDR2 SQIVND (reference sequence). CDR3 nucleotide sequence: TGTGCCAGTAGTATAGTATGGACAGGGACGCCCTATGGCTACACCTTC. It is translated as CASSIVWTGTPYGYTF. The full variable domain, rest sourced from reference TRBV19 and TRBJ1-2, is DGGITQSPKYLFRKEGQNVTLSCEQNLNHDAMYWYRQDPGQGLRLIYYSQIVNDFQKGDIAEGYSVSREKKESFPLTVTSAQKNPTAFYLCASSIVWTGTPYGYTFGSGTRLTVV.

This clonotype was recorded a few times. The chain has TRBV3-1 and TRBJ2-7; D is undetermined. The CDR3 spans 13 residues. CDR1 LGHDT and CDR2 YNNKEL come from the germline V gene (reference sequence). The V end lost 5 bases, the J end lost 5 bases, and 13 bases lay between the germline ends. Here the CDR3 reads CASSSLTLNEQYF. CDR3 DNA: TGTGCCAGCAGCTCTCTTACCCTTAACGAGCAGTACTTC.

This clonotype occurred many times. The V call is TRBV29-1, the J call TRBJ2-2; D is ambiguous. CDR1 is SQVTM and CDR2 is ANQGSEA in the germline V gene. The CDR3 loop spans 12 amino acids. The CDR3 DNA reads as TGCAGTTGCGGACGGAACACCGGGGAGCTGTTTTTT. Translating gives CSCGRNTGELFF.

The chain links TRBV4-2 to TRBJ2-2; D is unresolved. There are 13 residues in the CDR3. Germline V gene lookup returns CDR1 LGHNA and CDR2 YNFKEQ. V lost 0 bases to trimming and J lost 4 bases, with 3 bases between them. The CDR3 is CASSQESTGELFF. Written as DNA, the CDR3 is TGTGCCAGCAGCCAAGAGTCCACCGGGGAGCTGTTTTTT.

This clonotype came up a few times. The chain joins TRBV20-1 to TRBJ2-3; no firm D call. The V and J ends lost 1 base and 0 bases respectively, with 8 bases between them. Germline V lookup: CDR1 DFQATT, CDR2 SNEGSKA (reference sequence). The CDR3 length is 14 residues. CDR3 bases: TGCAGTGCTAGAGCGGGCGGTAGCACAGATACGCAGTATTTT. It encodes CSARAGGSTDTQYF.

This clonotype occurred many times. The chain is built from TRBV20-1 and TRBJ2-5, with D unclear. The CDR3 sequence is 12 residues long. V was cut by 6 bases and J by 2 bases, with 10 bases left in between. CDR1 is DFQATT and CDR2 is SNEGSKA in the germline V gene (reference sequence). CDR3 coding DNA: TGCAGTGCCCCGCAGCAACAAGAGACCCAGTACTTC. Translating gives CSAPQQQETQYF.

The rearrangement links TRBV19 to TRBJ1-5, with TRBD1 as a possible D gene (5 bases). Germline V gene lookup returns CDR1 LNHDA and CDR2 SQIVND (reference sequence). The CDR3 consists of 17 residues. V was shortened by 3 bases and J by 2 bases, with 17 bases between the two germline ends. The CDR3 nucleotides are TGTGCCAGTAGTATTGAGGGGTTGGAGTGGGGCAATCAGCCCCAGCATTTT. Amino acid sequence: CASSIEGLEWGNQPQHF.

The chain has TRBV5-1 and TRBJ2-3; D not certain. The CDR3 totals 16 residues. V lost 0 bases and J 2 bases, leaving 13 bases between the germline ends. CDR1 is SGHRS and CDR2 is YFSETQ in the germline V gene. The CDR3: CASSLALTGYTDTQYF. CDR3 DNA: TGCGCCAGCAGCTTGGCCCTGACCGGCTACACAGATACGCAGTATTTT.

As regards this clonotype: One end of the junction fails to match germline, which may point to a read error. The chain couples TRBV9 to TRBJ2-3; TRBD1 or TRBD2 may be the D gene (5 bases each). This CDR3 is 15 amino acids long. CDR1 is SGDLS and CDR2 is YYNGEE in the germline V gene. As DNA, the CDR3 is TGTGCCAGCAGCCCGACAGCCTCTAGCACAAATACGCAGTATTTT. Residues: CASSPTASSTNTQYF.

The chain joins TRBV5-1 to TRBJ2-3; 9 bases align to TRBD1. J gave up 5 bases and V 5 bases, and 9 bases lay outside the gene matches. Germline V CDR1 and CDR2: SGHRS, YFSETQ. This CDR3 has 15 residues. CDR3 loop: CASRPGTGFRDTQYF. In nucleotides, the CDR3 is TGCGCCAGCAGACCCGGGACAGGGTTCCGAGATACGCAGTATTTT.

This clonotype was counted at least ten times. The rearrangement joins TRBV7-8 to TRBJ2-7, with 9 bases lining up with TRBD1. The length of the CDR3 is 16 residues. Per the germline V gene, CDR1 is SGHVS and CDR2 is FQNEAQ. V shed 5 bases and J 3 bases; nucleotides not matched to a gene: 11. The chain's CDR3 is CASSPMPGQGNYEQYF. The DNA for the CDR3 is TGTGCCAGCAGCCCAATGCCGGGACAGGGCAACTACGAGCAGTACTTC.

V and J are TRBV7-3 and TRBJ2-5, with D hard to call. The CDR3 consists of 13 residues. V shed 5 bases and J shed 1 base, with 8 bases lying between them. The germline V gene encodes CDR1 SGHTA and CDR2 FQGTGA. The CDR3 region has the DNA TGTGCCAGCAGCGCGGTGAGCCAAGAGACCCAGTACTTC. Its translation is CASSAVSQETQYF.

J is TRBJ2-7 and V is TRBV29-1; TRBD2 matches 12 bases. In germline, CDR1 is SQVTM, CDR2 ANQGSEA. This CDR3 is built from 13 residues. V gave up 4 bases and J gave up 6 bases; unmatched junction bases: 4. Written as DNA, the CDR3 is TGCAGCGTTGCACTAGCGGGAGGAGGCGAGCAGTACTTC. Its translation is CSVALAGGGEQYF.

This clonotype has more than one count but fewer than ten. V usage is TRBV29-1 and J usage is TRBJ1-2; D is possibly TRBD1 (5 bases). Trimming stripped 2 bases from V and 8 bases from J, with 15 bases between. CDR3 size: 13 residues. The germline V gene has CDR1 SQVTM and CDR2 ANQGSEA. This chain's CDR3 is CSVERSQGVGYTF. CDR3 in DNA: TGCAGCGTTGAACGGTCCCAGGGAGTCGGCTACACCTTC.

This clonotype was seen a handful of times. This rearrangement joins TRBV25-1 to TRBJ2-3, with TRBD1 matching over 12 bases. Germline V CDR1 and CDR2: MGHDK, SYGVNS. The J segment lost 5 bases and the V segment lost 6 bases, leaving 3 bases of the junction unmatched. This CDR3 has 14 residues. CDR3 residues: CASSGTGGRDTQYF. The CDR3 nucleotides are TGTGCCAGCAGCGGGACAGGGGGCCGAGATACGCAGTATTTT.